The TCR beta chain under discussion was sequenced for a study of identical twins. In germline, CDR1 is SGHTS, CDR2 YDEGEE. This CDR3 spans 15 amino acids. Between the trimmed V and J ends, which lost 0 bases and 6 bases, there was a span of 13 bases. One entry per CDR3 protein, called by TCRdb with MiXCR from the 5' RACE reads. Among 200,000 to 250,000 distinct CDR3 sequences listed, roughly 7% were seen once. This clonotype was detected ten times or more. This same sample was also part of a study on yellow fever vaccine responses in identical twins.

The sequence derives from a woman between 18 and 29 years old in good health. The chain recombines TRBV5-8 with TRBJ2-4; unclear D gene. Specimen: memory (CD45RO+) T cells sorted from blood. CDR3 DNA: TGTGCCAGCAGCTTGGAGGCAACGCTAAGAAACATTCAGTACTTC. Translating it yields CASSLEATLRNIQYF. The full variable domain, rest sourced from reference TRBV5-8 and TRBJ2-4, is EAGVTQSPTHLIKTRGQQATLRCSPISGHTSVYWYQQALGLGLQFLLWYDEGEERNRGNFPPRFSGRQFPNYSSELNVNALELEDSALYLCASSLEATLRNIQYFGAGTRLSVL.